This paragraph reports one T cell receptor beta chain. Some clones are missing from TCRdb's copy, which holds only in-frame ones; the method was immunoSEQ multiplex PCR. The sample carries some 290,000 clones, over 90% recorded once. These data originate in a study of blood T cell repertoires in COVID-19. Germline loops: CDR1 MDHEN, CDR2 SYDVKM. V lost 6 bases and J lost 2; bases outside the gene matches: 9. The length of the CDR3 is 15 residues. The sample taken for sequencing was PBMCs or T cells enriched from blood (not recorded which). The chain is built from TRBV28 and TRBJ2-7; 8 positions agree with TRBD2. The TCR sequence derives from a woman in her 30s who had been exposed to COVID-19. CDR3 in DNA: TGTGCCAGCAGCGGAGCGGGGGTGACTACCTACGAGCAGTACTTC. Translated, it gives CASSGAGVTTYEQYF.